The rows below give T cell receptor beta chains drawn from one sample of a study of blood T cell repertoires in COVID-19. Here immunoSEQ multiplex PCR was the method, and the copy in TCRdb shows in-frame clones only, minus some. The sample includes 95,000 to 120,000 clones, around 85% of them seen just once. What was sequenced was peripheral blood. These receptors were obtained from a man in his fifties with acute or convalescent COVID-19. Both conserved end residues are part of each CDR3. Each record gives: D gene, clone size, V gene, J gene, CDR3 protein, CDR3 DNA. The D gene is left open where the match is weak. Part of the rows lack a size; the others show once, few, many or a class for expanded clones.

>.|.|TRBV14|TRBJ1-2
CASSQDLVGYGYTF
TGTGCCAGCAGCCAAGATCTCGTCGGTTATGGCTACACCTTC
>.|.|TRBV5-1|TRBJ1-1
CASSFWTGTEAFF
TGCGCCAGCAGCTTTTGGACGGGGACTGAAGCTTTCTTT
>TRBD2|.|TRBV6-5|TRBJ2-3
CASSLLAGPLDTQYF
TGTGCCAGCAGCCTACTAGCGGGGCCTCTGGATACGCAGTATTTT
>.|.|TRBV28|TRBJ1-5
CASSLWYRGNQPQHF
TGTGCCAGCAGTTTATGGTACAGGGGCAATCAGCCCCAGCATTTT
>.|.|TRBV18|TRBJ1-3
CASSPEITFSGNTIYF
TGTGCCAGCTCACCGGAGATAACTTTCTCTGGAAACACCATATATTTT
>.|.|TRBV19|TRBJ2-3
CASREGTQYF
TGTGCCAGTAGGGAGGGTACGCAGTATTTT
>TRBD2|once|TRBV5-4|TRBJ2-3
CASSPTSGASTDTQYF
TGTGCCAGCAGTCCGACTAGCGGCGCTAGCACAGATACGCAGTATTTT
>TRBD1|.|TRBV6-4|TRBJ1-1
CASSGGQGQRGGTEAFF
TGTGCCAGCAGTGGGGGACAGGGCCAGAGGGGTGGCACTGAAGCTTTCTTT
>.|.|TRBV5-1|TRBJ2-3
CASSSTDTQYF
TGCGCCAGCAGCTCAACAGATACGCAGTATTTT
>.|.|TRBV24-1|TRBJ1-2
CAREWRQAINYGYTF
TGTGCAAGGGAGTGGCGACAGGCGATTAACTATGGCTACACCTTC